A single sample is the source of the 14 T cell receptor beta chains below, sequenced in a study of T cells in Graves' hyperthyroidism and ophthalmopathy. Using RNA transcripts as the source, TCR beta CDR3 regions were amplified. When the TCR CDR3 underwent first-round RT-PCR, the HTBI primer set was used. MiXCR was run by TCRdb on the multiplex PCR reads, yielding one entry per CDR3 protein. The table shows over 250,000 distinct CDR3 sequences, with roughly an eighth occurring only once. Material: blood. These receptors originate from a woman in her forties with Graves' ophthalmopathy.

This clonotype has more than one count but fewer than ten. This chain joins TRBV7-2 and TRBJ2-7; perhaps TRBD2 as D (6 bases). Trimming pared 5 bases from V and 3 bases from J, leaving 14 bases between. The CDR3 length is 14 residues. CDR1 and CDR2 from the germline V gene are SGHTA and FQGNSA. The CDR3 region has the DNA TGTGCCAGCAGCGTACGGAGGGGAAACTACGAGCAGTACTTC. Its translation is CASSVRRGNYEQYF.

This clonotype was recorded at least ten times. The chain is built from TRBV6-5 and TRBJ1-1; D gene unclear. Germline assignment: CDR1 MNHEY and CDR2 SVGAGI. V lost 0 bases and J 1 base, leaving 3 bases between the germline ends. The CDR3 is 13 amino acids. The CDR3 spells CASSYSRNTEAFF. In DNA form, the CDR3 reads TGTGCCAGCAGTTACTCAAGGAACACTGAAGCTTTCTTT.

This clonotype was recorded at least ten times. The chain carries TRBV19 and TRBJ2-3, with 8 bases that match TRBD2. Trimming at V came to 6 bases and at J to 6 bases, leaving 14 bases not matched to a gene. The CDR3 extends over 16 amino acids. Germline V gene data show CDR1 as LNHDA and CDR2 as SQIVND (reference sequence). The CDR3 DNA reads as TGTGCCAGTAGGCTAGACGGGACGGGGGGGCGTGATACGCAGTATTTT. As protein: CASRLDGTGGRDTQYF.

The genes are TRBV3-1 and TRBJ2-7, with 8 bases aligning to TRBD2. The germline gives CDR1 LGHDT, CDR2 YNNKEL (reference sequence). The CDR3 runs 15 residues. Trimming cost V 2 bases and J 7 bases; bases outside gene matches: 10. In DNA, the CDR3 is TGTGCCAGCAGCCAATCGCCGGGAGGGCGAGGGGAGCAGTACTTC. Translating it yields CASSQSPGGRGEQYF.

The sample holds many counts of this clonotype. Here the CDR3 DNA reads TGTGCCAGCAGCTTGGGGGGGGTTAACTATGGCTACACCTTC. This sequence encodes CASSLGGVNYGYTF. The chain couples TRBV28 to TRBJ1-2, with D possibly matching TRBD1 (5 bases). The V and J ends lost 6 bases and 1 base respectively, with 12 bases between them. This CDR3 spans 14 amino acids. Germline CDR1 reads MDHEN; CDR2 reads SYDVKM.

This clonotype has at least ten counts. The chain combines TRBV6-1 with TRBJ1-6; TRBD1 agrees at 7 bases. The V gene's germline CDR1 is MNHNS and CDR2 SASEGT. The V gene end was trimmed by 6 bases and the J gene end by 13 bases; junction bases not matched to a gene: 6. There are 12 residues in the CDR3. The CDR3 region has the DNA TGTGCCAGCAGATCGGGACAGCTTCCCCTCCACTTT. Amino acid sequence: CASRSGQLPLHF.

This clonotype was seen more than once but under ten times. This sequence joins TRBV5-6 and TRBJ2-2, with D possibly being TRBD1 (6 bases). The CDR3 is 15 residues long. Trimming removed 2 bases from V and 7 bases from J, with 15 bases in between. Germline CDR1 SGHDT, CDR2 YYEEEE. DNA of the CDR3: TGTGCCAGCAGCTTATACAGGGAAAGGGGCGGGGAGCTGTTTTTT. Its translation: CASSLYRERGGELFF.

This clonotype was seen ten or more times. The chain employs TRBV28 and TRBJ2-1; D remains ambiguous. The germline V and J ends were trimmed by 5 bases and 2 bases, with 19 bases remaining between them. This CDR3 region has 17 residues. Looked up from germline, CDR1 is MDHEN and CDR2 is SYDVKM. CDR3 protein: CASSPTNYYTTYNEQFF. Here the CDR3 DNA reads TGTGCCAGCAGTCCCACGAATTACTACACAACCTACAATGAGCAGTTCTTC.

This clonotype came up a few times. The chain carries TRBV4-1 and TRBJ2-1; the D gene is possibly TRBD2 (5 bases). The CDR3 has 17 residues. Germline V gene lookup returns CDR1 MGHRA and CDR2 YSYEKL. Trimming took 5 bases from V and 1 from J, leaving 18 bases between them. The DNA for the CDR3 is TGCGCCAGCAGCTATTACCCTCGTGGGAGTTCCTACAATGAGCAGTTCTTC. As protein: CASSYYPRGSSYNEQFF.

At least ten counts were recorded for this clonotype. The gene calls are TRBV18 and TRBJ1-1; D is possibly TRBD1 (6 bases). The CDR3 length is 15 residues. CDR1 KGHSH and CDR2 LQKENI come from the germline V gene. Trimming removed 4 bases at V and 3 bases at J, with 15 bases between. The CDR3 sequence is CASSQGGTLDTEAFF. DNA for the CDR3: TGTGCCAGCTCACAAGGGGGGACTCTCGACACTGAAGCTTTCTTT.

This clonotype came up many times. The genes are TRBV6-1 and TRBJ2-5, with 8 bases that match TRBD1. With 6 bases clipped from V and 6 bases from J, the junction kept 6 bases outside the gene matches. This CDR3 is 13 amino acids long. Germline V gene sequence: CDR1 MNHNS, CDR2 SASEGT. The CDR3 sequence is CASSRTGPKTQYF. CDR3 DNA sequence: TGTGCCAGCAGCAGGACAGGGCCGAAGACCCAGTACTTC.

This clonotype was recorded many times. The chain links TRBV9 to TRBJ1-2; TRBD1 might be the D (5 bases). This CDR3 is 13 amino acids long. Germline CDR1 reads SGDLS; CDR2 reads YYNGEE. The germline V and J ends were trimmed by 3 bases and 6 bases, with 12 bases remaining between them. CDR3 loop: CASSGGLTNGYTF. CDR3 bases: TGTGCCAGCAGCGGGGGGTTGACAAATGGCTACACCTTC.

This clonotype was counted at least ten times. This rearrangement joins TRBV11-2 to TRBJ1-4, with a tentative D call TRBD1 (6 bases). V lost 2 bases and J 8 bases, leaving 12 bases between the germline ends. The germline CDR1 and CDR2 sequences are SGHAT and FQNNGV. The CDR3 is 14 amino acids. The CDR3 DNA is TGTGCCAGCAGCTTACAGGGGTCACGGGAAAAACTGTTTTTT. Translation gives CASSLQGSREKLFF.

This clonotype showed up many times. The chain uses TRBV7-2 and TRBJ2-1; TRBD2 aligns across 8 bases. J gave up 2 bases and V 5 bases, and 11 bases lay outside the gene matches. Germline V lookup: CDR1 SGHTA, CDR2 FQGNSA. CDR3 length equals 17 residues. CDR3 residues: CASSPRGTGRAYNEQFF. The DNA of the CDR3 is TGTGCCAGCAGCCCCCGGGGTACCGGGAGGGCCTACAATGAGCAGTTCTTC.